A single sample is the source of the 29 T cell receptor beta chains below, sequenced in a study of blood T cell repertoires in COVID-19. Using immunoSEQ multiplex PCR, the repertoire was profiled, and TCRdb retains in-frame clones only, with some absent. The sample records about 80,000 clones, 82% being singletons. Sequencing was performed on peripheral blood. Source of these receptors: a human donor in a cohort sampled during active COVID-19.

The chain has TRBV7-6 and TRBJ1-1; TRBD1 might be the D (6 bases). The CDR3 runs 16 residues. Deletions cut 0 bases from V and 3 bases from J, with 14 bases between. Germline V gene sequence: CDR1 SGHVS, CDR2 FNYEAQ. The CDR3 loop reads CASSLAAQGGYTEAFF. The DNA for the CDR3 is TGTGCCAGCAGCTTAGCGGCACAGGGTGGGTACACTGAAGCTTTCTTT.

The chain couples TRBV6-4 to TRBJ1-2, with 8 bases aligning to TRBD1. V was pared by 7 bases and J by 3 bases, with 7 bases of the junction left unmatched. The CDR3 runs 14 residues. Germline V gene data show CDR1 as MRHNA and CDR2 as SNTAGT. CDR3 bases: TGTGCCAGCAACAGGGGACAGGACGACTATGGCTACACCTTC. Encoded protein: CASNRGQDDYGYTF.

The table lists this clone with a few counts. This chain joins TRBV9 and TRBJ2-1; unclear D gene. CDR1 is SGDLS, CDR2 YYNGEE, per germline. The CDR3 length is 13 residues. V lost 0 bases to trimming and J lost 9 bases, with 10 bases between them. The DNA of the CDR3 is TGTGCCAGCAGCGTAGCTAGGAATGGTGAGCAGTTCTTC. Translation gives CASSVARNGEQFF.

This clone came up many times. This chain links TRBV5-6 with TRBJ2-7, with D hard to call. CDR3 length: 12 residues. V dropped 0 bases and J dropped 9 bases, with 10 bases sitting between them. The germline V gene encodes CDR1 SGHDT and CDR2 YYEEEE. CDR3 protein: CASSLGFGGQYF. For the CDR3, the DNA is TGTGCCAGCAGCTTGGGCTTCGGCGGGCAGTACTTC. The full variable domain, its missing parts supplied by reference TRBV5-6 and TRBJ2-7, is DAGVTQSPTHLIKTRGQQVTLRCSPKSGHDTVSWYQQALGQGPQFIFQYYEEEERQRGNFPDRFSGHQFPNYSSELNVNALLLGDSALYLCASSLGFGGQYFGPGTRLTVT.

The rearrangement uses TRBV7-9 and TRBJ1-1, with 7 bases fitting TRBD1. Germline trimming cut 1 base from V and 4 bases from J; bases unmatched to any gene: 9. CDR1 and CDR2 (germline): SEHNR, FQNEAQ (reference sequence). The CDR3 loop spans 16 amino acids. CDR3 sequence: CASSLVRGRWGTEAFF. DNA for the CDR3: TGTGCCAGCAGCTTAGTAAGGGGGCGCTGGGGCACTGAAGCTTTCTTT.

CDR3 sequence: CASRTAYSNQPQHF. In nucleotides, the CDR3 is TGTGCCAGCAGGACAGCCTATAGCAATCAGCCCCAGCATTTT. This chain connects TRBV28 to TRBJ1-5; possible D gene TRBD1, 5 bases. CDR3 size: 14 residues. Per the germline V gene, CDR1 is MDHEN and CDR2 is SYDVKM. Trimming shortened V by 6 bases and J by 0 bases, and 9 bases separated the two germline ends.

The gene calls are TRBV7-6 and TRBJ2-7; D is possibly TRBD2 (6 bases). CDR1 is SGHVS, CDR2 FNYEAQ, per germline. CDR3 size: 13 residues. Between the trimmed V and J ends, which lost 4 bases and 6 bases, there was a span of 13 bases. The CDR3 DNA reads as TGTGCCAGCAGCTCCTCGACTAGGACCGAGCAGTACTTC. It codes for CASSSSTRTEQYF.

The chain has TRBV3-1 (or the pseudogene TRBV3-2) and TRBJ1-2; D is ambiguous. The ends were cut back, 2 bases at V and 7 bases at J, with 11 bases in the middle. Germline V gene data show CDR1 as LGHDT and CDR2 as YNNKEL (reference sequence). This CDR3 has 13 residues. CDR3 amino acids: CASSQLTRGGYTF. The CDR3, as DNA: TGTGCCAGCAGCCAACTAACAAGAGGTGGCTACACCTTC.

V usage is TRBV28 and J usage is TRBJ1-2, with D perhaps matching TRBD1 (6 bases). The germline CDR1 and CDR2 sequences are MDHEN and SYDVKM. The CDR3 is 14 residues long. Trimming shortened V by 7 bases and J by 6 bases, and 18 bases separated the two germline ends. The CDR3 coding sequence is TGTGCCAGCATCTCGGGGGGGCTTATCGATGGCTACACCTTC. It is translated as CASISGGLIDGYTF.

The chain employs TRBV6-5 and TRBJ2-7, with unresolved D. The CDR3 loop spans 12 amino acids. The V end lost 10 bases, the J end lost 5 bases, and 15 bases lay between the germline ends. Looked up from germline, CDR1 is MNHEY and CDR2 is SVGAGI. CDR3 residues: CATLRTRNEQYF. CDR3 nucleotides: TGTGCCACCCTACGCACGAGGAACGAGCAGTACTTC.

The V gene is TRBV3-1 (or the pseudogene TRBV3-2), the J gene TRBJ1-6; 9 bases fit TRBD1. V shed 3 bases and J 10 bases; nucleotides not matched to a gene: 10. This CDR3 is 16 amino acids long. CDR1 is LGHDT, CDR2 YNNKEL, per germline (reference sequence). CDR3 residues: CASSQRYTGGGSPLHF. For the CDR3, the DNA is TGTGCCAGCAGCCAGAGATACACAGGGGGCGGATCACCCCTCCACTTT.

The CDR3 sequence is CASSQLAGSYEQYF. The CDR3 DNA sequence: TGTGCCAGCAGTCAACTAGCGGGGTCCTACGAGCAGTACTTC. The J gene is TRBJ2-7, the V gene TRBV27; 10 bases match TRBD2. The CDR3 consists of 14 residues. Trimming took 5 bases from V and 1 from J; bases not matched to a gene: 2. The germline V gene has CDR1 MNHEY and CDR2 SMNVEV (reference sequence).

The gene calls are TRBV5-6 and TRBJ1-5, with no clear D. V dropped 0 bases and J dropped 4 bases, with 11 bases sitting between them. Germline V gene sequence: CDR1 SGHDT, CDR2 YYEEEE. This CDR3 spans 15 amino acids. CDR3: CASSLAGGWNQPQHF. The CDR3 nucleotides read TGTGCCAGCAGCTTGGCGGGAGGGTGGAATCAGCCCCAGCATTTT.

V usage is TRBV19 and J usage is TRBJ1-3; D is ambiguous. This CDR3 has 13 amino acids. Trimming cost V 5 bases and J 7 bases, with 12 bases left between them. Germline values: CDR1 LNHDA, CDR2 SQIVND (reference sequence). CDR3 region: CASSDSRDNTIYF. For the CDR3, the DNA is TGTGCCAGTAGTGACTCGAGAGACAACACCATATATTTT. The full variable domain, with the rest looked up from reference TRBV19 and TRBJ1-3, is DGGITQSPKYLFRKEGQNVTLSCEQNLNHDAMYWYRQDPGQGLRLIYYSQIVNDFQKGDIAEGYSVSREKKESFPLTVTSAQKNPTAFYLCASSDSRDNTIYFGEGSWLTVV.

This chain uses TRBV6-5 with TRBJ1-2; D is unresolved. The CDR3 has 14 amino acids. Germline V gene data show CDR1 as MNHEY and CDR2 as SVGAGI. V lost 2 bases and J 4 bases, leaving 11 bases between the germline ends. The DNA of the CDR3 is TGTGCCAGCAGTTACGGGCAGACGACCTATGGCTACACCTTC. Translating it yields CASSYGQTTYGYTF.

This clone has more than one count but fewer than ten. The chain uses TRBV2 and TRBJ2-2; D is uncertain. Germline V CDR1 and CDR2: SNHLY, FYNNEI. V lost 3 bases and J lost 0, with 8 bases in between. The CDR3 runs 15 residues. The CDR3 bases are TGTGCCAGCAGTGAGTACTACGCGAACACCGGGGAGCTGTTTTTT. Translated: CASSEYYANTGELFF.

This chain uses TRBV5-6 with TRBJ1-1; 7 bases agree with TRBD1. The CDR3 covers 18 residues. The germline CDR1 and CDR2 sequences are SGHDT and YYEEEE. V dropped 0 bases and J dropped 4; count of bases not matched to a gene: 15. This chain's CDR3 is CASSLAKHRTGGVTEAFF. DNA of the CDR3: TGTGCCAGCAGCTTGGCCAAGCATAGGACAGGTGGGGTCACTGAAGCTTTCTTT.

CDR3 in amino acids: CASRGGTDTQYF. The DNA of the CDR3 is TGTGCCAGCCGCGGGGGCACAGATACGCAGTATTTT. V and J are TRBV28 and TRBJ2-3, with D perhaps matching TRBD2 (6 bases). CDR1 MDHEN and CDR2 SYDVKM come from the germline V gene. This CDR3 has 12 amino acids. Trimming shortened V by 8 bases and J by 1 base, and 7 bases separated the two germline ends. The entire variable domain, with the rest obtained from reference TRBV28 and TRBJ2-3, is as follows: DVKVTQSSRYLVKRTGEKVFLECVQDMDHENMFWYRQDPGLGLRLIYFSYDVKMKEKGDIPEGYSVSREKKERFSLILESASTNQTSMYLCASRGGTDTQYFGPGTRLTVL.

In DNA form, the CDR3 reads TGTGCCAGCAGCCAGAGTGGCCTCGCGGCCACTGAAGCTTTCTTT. Encoded protein: CASSQSGLAATEAFF. This chain links TRBV6-6 with TRBJ1-1; no clear D. Germline values: CDR1 MNHNY, CDR2 SVGAGI (reference sequence). Between the trimmed V and J ends, which lost 6 bases and 4 bases, there was a span of 18 bases. This CDR3 contains 15 residues.

This clone occurred a few times. At one boundary the junction diverges from the germline segment, which might be a read error. The chain is built from TRBV2 and TRBJ2-1; 13 bases are a match to TRBD2. Germline assignment: CDR1 SNHLY and CDR2 FYNNEI. This CDR3 is 14 amino acids long. In nucleotides, the CDR3 is TGTGCCAGCAGGGAAGGACTAGCGGGGGCGAAGGAGTTCTTC. Its translation is CASREGLAGAKEFF.

The genes are TRBV28 and TRBJ2-5; D possibly corresponds to TRBD1 (5 bases). Germline lookup yields CDR1 MDHEN and CDR2 SYDVKM. The CDR3 is 14 residues long. V gave up 5 bases and J gave up 5 bases, with 15 bases separating them. The DNA of the CDR3 is TGTGCCAGCAGTCCGGGCAGGGCCCCCGAGACCCAGTACTTC. Translation gives CASSPGRAPETQYF.

The chain employs TRBV30 and TRBJ2-1, with D perhaps matching TRBD1 or TRBD2 (5 bases each). Trimming shortened V by 8 bases and J by 0 bases, and 14 bases separated the two germline ends. The CDR3 covers 14 residues. The germline CDR1 and CDR2 sequences are GTSNPN and SVGIG (reference sequence). CDR3 protein: CAGDDSNSYNEQFF. CDR3 nucleotide sequence: TGTGCCGGGGACGACTCCAACTCCTACAATGAGCAGTTCTTC.

Regarding this clone: Compared with germline, one end of the junction differs, possibly owing to a read error. This chain links TRBV5-1 with TRBJ2-2; D is possibly TRBD1 (6 bases). Germline values: CDR1 SGHRS, CDR2 YFSETQ. The CDR3 totals 16 residues. CDR3 residues: CASTLGDTLNTGELFF. CDR3 coding DNA: TGCGCCAGCACCTTGGGGGACACCCTCAACACCGGGGAGCTGTTTTTT. Using reference TRBV5-1 and TRBJ2-2 for the parts outside the CDR3, the full variable domain is KAGVTQTPRYLIKTRGQQVTLSCSPISGHRSVSWYQQTPGQGLQFLFEYFSETQRNKGNFPGRFSGRQFSNSRSEMNVSTLELGDSALYLCASTLGDTLNTGELFFGEGSRLTVL.

This clone was found once. V gene TRBV18 combines with J gene TRBJ1-2; no clear D. Trimming pared 2 bases from V and 8 bases from J, leaving 18 bases between. There are 15 residues in the CDR3. Germline CDR1 is KGHSH and CDR2 is LQKENI. The CDR3 nucleotides read TGTGCCAGCTCACCATTTGCAGGCGACCTGGTCGGCTACACCTTC. The encoded protein is CASSPFAGDLVGYTF. The full variable domain, completed using reference TRBV18 and TRBJ1-2, is NAGVMQNPRHLVRRRGQEARLRCSPMKGHSHVYWYRQLPEEGLKFMVYLQKENIIDESGMPKERFSAEFPKEGPSILRIQQVVRGDSAAYFCASSPFAGDLVGYTFGSGTRLTVV.

The chain uses TRBV5-1 and TRBJ2-5, with D possibly being TRBD2 (5 bases). This CDR3 has 14 amino acids. The germline gives CDR1 SGHRS, CDR2 YFSETQ. V lost 4 bases, J lost 1 base, and 11 bases lay in between. This chain's CDR3 is CASSPPSGQETQYF. Written as DNA, the CDR3 is TGCGCCAGCAGCCCCCCCAGCGGCCAAGAGACCCAGTACTTC.

The chain links TRBV5-1 to TRBJ2-1, with 9 positions matching TRBD2. The CDR3 is made up of 14 amino acids. Looked up from germline, CDR1 is SGHRS and CDR2 is YFSETQ. With 2 bases clipped from V and 5 bases from J, the junction kept 2 bases outside the gene matches. The DNA of the CDR3 is TGCGCCAGCAGCTTCCAGCGGGGGGACAATGAGCAGTTCTTC. It specifies CASSFQRGDNEQFF.

This chain links TRBV7-3 with TRBJ1-2, with D unresolved. From germline, CDR1 is SGHTA and CDR2 FQGTGA. V shed 5 bases and J shed 8 bases, with 18 bases lying between them. The CDR3 contains 14 residues. Here the CDR3 reads CASSPDSPVGGYTF. In nucleotides, the CDR3 is TGTGCCAGCAGCCCGGACTCTCCTGTGGGGGGCTACACCTTC.

The chain links TRBV11-3 to TRBJ1-1; 7 nucleotides line up with TRBD1. Looked up from germline, CDR1 is SGHNT and CDR2 is YENEEA. The CDR3 has 13 residues. With V trimmed by 5 bases and J by 8 bases, 8 bases remained unmatched. The CDR3 DNA is TGTGCCAGCAGCCGCGGCCGGGACAGAGAAGCTTTCTTT. Its translation: CASSRGRDREAFF. The whole variable domain, remainder taken from reference TRBV11-3 and TRBJ1-1, is EAGVVQSPRYKIIEKKQPVAFWCNPISGHNTLYWYLQNLGQGPELLIRYENEEAVDDSQLPKDRFSAERLKGVDSTLKIQPAELGDSAVYLCASSRGRDREAFFGQGTRLTVV.

J is TRBJ1-3 and V is TRBV11-2; D is unresolved. The V end was cut by 5 bases, the J end by 1 base, with 9 bases between. Germline CDR1 is SGHAT and CDR2 is FQNNGV. The CDR3 length is 14 residues. The CDR3 is CASSPGESGNTIYF. For the CDR3, the DNA is TGTGCCAGCAGCCCCGGGGAATCTGGAAACACCATATATTTT.